This T cell receptor (beta chain) originates from a study of OX40 agonist ivuxolimab in advanced cancers. Across the whole study: An agonistic human IgG2 monoclonal antibody against OX40 (CD134) was given. Regarding the study as a whole: In the 0.1 to 3.0 mg/kg range, CD4+ and CD8+ blood T cells had expanded clonally by week 6. Determination of antigen specificity was not performed for the expanded peripheral T cells.

Germline CDR1 SGHAT, CDR2 FQNNGV. The CDR3 runs to 13 residues. V lost 4 bases, J lost 7 bases, and 4 bases stayed unmatched. TCRdb keeps only in-frame clones here, not all; method: immunoSEQ multiplex PCR. Altogether approximately 15,000 clones are present, about 80% being singletons, with the ten largest covering roughly 14%. As for this clone: Its antigen is undetermined.

The source is an adult with an advanced solid tumor such as melanoma, head and neck, liver or kidney cancer. V usage is TRBV11-2 and J usage is TRBJ1-1; TRBD1 aligns across 9 bases. The source was CD4+ or CD8+ T cells sorted from blood, collected in a trial of the OX40 agonist ivuxolimab. CDR3 amino acids: CASSSRQGGEAFF. CDR3 nucleotides: TGTGCCAGCAGCTCGAGACAGGGGGGTGAAGCTTTCTTT.